One and the same sample provided the 14 T cell receptor beta chains below, sequenced in a study of T-cell memory formation after mild COVID-19. TCRdb called the 5' RACE reads again in MiXCR, with one record for every CDR3 protein. Found here are about 15,000 distinct CDR3 sequences, 15% to 20% of them singletons; the top ten hold about half. Specimen: PBMCs or a T cell subset sorted from them (not recorded which). The receptors stem from an adult woman who had mild COVID-19 (a few samples of this study predate the infection). Cell type and time point are not known.

This clonotype was seen repeatedly, ten times or more. The chain carries TRBV4-2 and TRBJ2-4, with D unresolved. Germline V gives CDR1 LGHNA, CDR2 YNFKEQ. The CDR3 runs 16 residues. With 1 base removed from V and 0 bases from J, the gap between germline ends came to 10 bases. CDR3 nucleotides: TGTGCCAGCAGCCAAGTCTTGGGTCCAGCCAAAAACATTCAGTACTTC. It encodes CASSQVLGPAKNIQYF.

This chain links TRBV27 with TRBJ2-7; unclear D gene. The V gene's germline CDR1 is MNHEY and CDR2 SMNVEV (reference sequence). The V end lost 6 bases, the J end lost 2 bases, and 11 bases lay between the germline ends. The CDR3 spans 13 residues. CDR3 sequence reads: CASSRLGPYEQYF. CDR3 in DNA: TGTGCCAGCAGCCGACTTGGGCCCTACGAGCAGTACTTC.

Ten or more counts support this clonotype. The chain couples TRBV12-3 or TRBV12-4 to TRBJ2-5; D is tentatively TRBD1 or TRBD2 (6 bases each). Trimming took off 7 bases at V and 7 bases at J, with 19 bases between the two ends. This CDR3 contains 14 residues. CDR3 DNA: TGTGCCAGCAAATTGGGGGGCCAGGGAGGGACCCAGTACTTC. As protein: CASKLGGQGGTQYF.

The chain joins TRBV6-5 to TRBJ2-3, with D possibly matching TRBD2 (6 bases). Per germline, CDR1 MNHEY and CDR2 SVGAGI. CDR3 length: 15 residues. V lost 6 bases to trimming and J lost 0 bases, with 13 bases between them. CDR3 coding DNA: TGTGCCAGCAGCCCGGGGGTGAGGAGCACAGATACGCAGTATTTT. Residues: CASSPGVRSTDTQYF.

This clonotype has at least ten counts. This chain connects TRBV3-1 to TRBJ2-7; the D call may be TRBD1 or TRBD2 (5 bases each). The CDR3 totals 14 residues. The V and J ends lost 4 bases and 2 bases respectively, with 12 bases between them. From germline, CDR1 is LGHDT and CDR2 YNNKEL (reference sequence). CDR3 amino acids: CASSRRDATYEQYF. DNA for the CDR3: TGTGCCAGCAGCCGCCGGGACGCCACCTACGAGCAGTACTTC.

This clonotype was observed at least ten times. The chain carries TRBV29-1 and TRBJ2-3, with TRBD2 identical over 7 bases. Trimming cost V 1 base and J 2 bases; bases outside gene matches: 12. Looked up from germline, CDR1 is SQVTM and CDR2 is ANQGSEA. This CDR3 is 17 amino acids long. CDR3 DNA sequence: TGCAGCGTTGAAGGGGGAAACGGGGGGAGACTCACAGATACGCAGTATTTT. It codes for CSVEGGNGGRLTDTQYF.

This clonotype was observed many times. The V gene is TRBV9, the J gene TRBJ2-1; D tentatively reads TRBD1 or TRBD2 (5 bases each). Germline V gives CDR1 SGDLS, CDR2 YYNGEE. The CDR3 loop spans 16 amino acids. V lost 4 bases and J 4 bases, leaving 18 bases between the germline ends. In DNA form, the CDR3 reads TGTGCCAGCAGCCTTCGGGGCGAGACAGCATACAATGAGCAGTTCTTC. Amino acid sequence: CASSLRGETAYNEQFF.

In this sample, this clonotype turned up many times. The chain recombines TRBV6-6 with TRBJ1-5, with D hard to call. Germline values: CDR1 MNHNY, CDR2 SVGAGI (reference sequence). Trimming pared 0 bases from V and 3 bases from J, leaving 3 bases between. CDR3 length: 13 amino acids. The CDR3 coding sequence is TGTGCCAGCAGTTACTCGAACAATCAGCCCCAGCATTTT. Its translation is CASSYSNNQPQHF.

This clonotype was counted at least ten times. This chain joins TRBV5-4 and TRBJ2-7, with D possibly matching TRBD2 (5 bases). Germline lookup yields CDR1 SGHNT and CDR2 YYREEE (reference sequence). The CDR3 runs to 15 residues. The V end was cut by 0 bases, the J end by 3 bases, with 13 bases between. CDR3 protein: CASSLARGPGYEQYF. The CDR3 region has the DNA TGTGCCAGCAGCTTGGCCCGGGGTCCTGGCTACGAGCAGTACTTC.

There are many counts of this clonotype. J is TRBJ2-7 and V is TRBV6-5; D perhaps matches TRBD1 (6 bases). Germline assignment: CDR1 MNHEY and CDR2 SVGAGI. The CDR3 loop spans 13 amino acids. The V gene lost 4 bases and the J gene lost 5 bases, with 12 bases spanning the gap. As DNA, the CDR3 is TGTGCCAGCAGTTTCACCGGGACAAACGAGCAGTACTTC. Translation: CASSFTGTNEQYF.

In its sample, this clonotype was seen many times. The rearrangement joins TRBV6-5 to TRBJ1-2, with unresolved D. The CDR3 sequence is 12 residues long. V dropped 6 bases and J dropped 3 bases, with 8 bases sitting between them. Germline CDR1 MNHEY, CDR2 SVGAGI. The DNA of the CDR3 is TGTGCCAGCAGAGATATACACTATGGCTACACCTTC. Encoded protein: CASRDIHYGYTF.

This clonotype was detected many times. The chain couples TRBV2 to TRBJ2-7, with 9 bases aligning to TRBD1. CDR1 is SNHLY and CDR2 is FYNNEI in the germline V gene. There are 15 residues in the CDR3. V gave up 7 bases and J gave up 4 bases; unmatched junction bases: 11. CDR3 residues: CASTPSRDRAYEQYF. DNA of the CDR3: TGTGCCAGCACCCCCAGCCGGGACAGGGCTTACGAGCAGTACTTC.

The sample holds many counts of this clonotype. This rearrangement joins TRBV3-1 to TRBJ2-2; 14 bases match TRBD2. The CDR3 totals 17 residues. V gave up 5 bases and J gave up 1 base; unmatched junction bases: 3. Germline CDR1 is LGHDT and CDR2 is YNNKEL (reference sequence). DNA of the CDR3: TGTGCCAGCAGCACGGGACTAGCGGGAGTGAACACCGGGGAGCTGTTTTTT. This encodes CASSTGLAGVNTGELFF.

In its sample, this clonotype was seen many times. The chain employs TRBV9 and TRBJ2-3; maybe TRBD2 (5 bases). V lost 0 bases, J lost 4 bases, and 9 bases lay in between. CDR1 is SGDLS, CDR2 YYNGEE, per germline. The CDR3 consists of 14 residues. DNA for the CDR3: TGTGCCAGCAGCGTAGCTGGCGGGCCAGATACGCAGTATTTT. As protein: CASSVAGGPDTQYF. Based on the CDR3 plus reference TRBV9 and TRBJ2-3, the full variable domain is DSGVTQTPKHLITATGQRVTLRCSPRSGDLSVYWYQQSLDQGLQFLIQYYNGEERAKGNILERFSAQQFPDLHSELNLSSLELGDSALYFCASSVAGGPDTQYFGPGTRLTVL.